A selection of T cell receptor beta chains follows, all from one sample in a study of OX40 agonist ivuxolimab in advanced cancers. The repertoire was sequenced with immunoSEQ multiplex PCR; TCRdb's copy has only in-frame clones and lacks some. In the table there are approximately 32,000 clones, roughly 90% of which are singletons. Sequenced here: CD4+ or CD8+ T cells sorted from blood, sampled in a trial of the OX40 agonist ivuxolimab. These receptors were collected from an adult with an advanced solid tumor such as melanoma, head and neck, liver or kidney cancer. Each CDR3 is given with its conserved first and last residue. The order of the fields is V gene, D gene, J gene, clone size, CDR3 DNA, CDR3 protein. D genes are given only for firm matches. Clone size appears in some rows only: once, few, many, or a class for an expanded clone.

>TRBV6-5|-|TRBJ1-6|-
TGTGCCAGCAGTTACGGTCTGGGTTCACCCCTCCACTTT
CASSYGLGSPLHF
>TRBV7-2|-|TRBJ2-1|-
TGTGCCAGCAGCTTGATTTTCGGACCCTACAATGAGCAGTTCTTC
CASSLIFGPYNEQFF
>TRBV7-6|-|TRBJ2-3|-
TGTGCCAGCAGCCCCCGGACTAACGGGGATACGCAGTATTTT
CASSPRTNGDTQYF
>TRBV11-2|-|TRBJ2-7|-
TGTGCCAGCAGCTTACTCATCTACGAGCAGTACTTC
CASSLLIYEQYF
>TRBV30|TRBD1|TRBJ1-2|-
TGTGCCTGGAGTGTTGGACAGGGGGCCGGTGGCTACACCTTC
CAWSVGQGAGGYTF
>TRBV27|TRBD1|TRBJ1-4|-
TGTGCCAGCCATCGACAGGGTGATGAAAAACTGTTTTTT
CASHRQGDEKLFF
>TRBV7-9|TRBD1|TRBJ2-7|few
TGTGCCAGCACCGCCGGGACAGGGTTCTACGAGCAGTACTTC
CASTAGTGFYEQYF
>TRBV4-1|-|TRBJ1-1|-
TGCGCCAGCAGCCAACCGGTCGGGGTCCAGATGAACACTGAAGCTTTCTTT
CASSQPVGVQMNTEAFF
>TRBV14|-|TRBJ2-7|-
TGTGCCAGCAGCCAAGACGGACAATACTACGAGCAGTACTTC
CASSQDGQYYEQYF
>TRBV7-6|-|TRBJ2-1|-
TGTGCCAGCAGCTTAGAAGGGCAGTACAATGAGCAGTTCTTC
CASSLEGQYNEQFF
>TRBV4-1|-|TRBJ1-3|medium-sized
TGCGCCAGCAGCCAAGGTGCGACTAACCCTGGAAACACCATATATTTT
CASSQGATNPGNTIYF
>TRBV5-1|TRBD1|TRBJ1-4|-
TGCGCCAGCAGGGAGGGACCAGGGGGTGAAAAACTGTTTTTT
CASREGPGGEKLFF
>TRBV7-2|TRBD2|TRBJ2-1|-
TGTGCCAGCAGCCAACTAGCGGGAGGGACCAATGAGCAGTTCTTC
CASSQLAGGTNEQFF
>TRBV11-2|-|TRBJ2-7|few
TGTGCCAGCAGCTCCCTTCCTATATACGAGCAGTACTTC
CASSSLPIYEQYF
>TRBV28|TRBD1|TRBJ2-7|-
TGTGCCAGCAGGGACAGGGCCTACGAGCAGTACTTC
CASRDRAYEQYF
>TRBV19|-|TRBJ1-5|-
TGTGCTTGTATGGCTCAGGGACCTCAGCCCCAGCATTTT
CACMAQGPQPQHF
>TRBV7-2|TRBD2|TRBJ2-5|-
TGTGCCAGCAGCTTAGCGGGAGGGATACAAGAGACCCAGTACTTC
CASSLAGGIQETQYF
>TRBV9|-|TRBJ2-3|-
TGTGCCAGCAGCGTAATCTCAAGACAGGCCACAGATACGCAGTATTTT
CASSVISRQATDTQYF
>TRBV10-3|TRBD1|TRBJ1-1|-
TGTGCCGCAACGACAGGGGGCACTGAAGCTTTCTTT
CAATTGGTEAFF
>TRBV19|-|TRBJ1-5|-
TGTGCCAGTAGTATAGGTCGCGGGGGGCCGGGTCAGCCCCAGCATTTT
CASSIGRGGPGQPQHF
>TRBV7-8|-|TRBJ2-7|-
TGTGCCAGCAGCTTAGGAGAGGTCGAGCAGTACTTC
CASSLGEVEQYF
>TRBV2|-|TRBJ2-7|-
TGTGCCAGCAGTGAAGATACAGGGCGATACGAGCAGTACTTC
CASSEDTGRYEQYF
>TRBV2|-|TRBJ2-7|-
TGTGCCAGCAGCTTGGGCTCCAACTCCTACGAGCAGTACTTC
CASSLGSNSYEQYF